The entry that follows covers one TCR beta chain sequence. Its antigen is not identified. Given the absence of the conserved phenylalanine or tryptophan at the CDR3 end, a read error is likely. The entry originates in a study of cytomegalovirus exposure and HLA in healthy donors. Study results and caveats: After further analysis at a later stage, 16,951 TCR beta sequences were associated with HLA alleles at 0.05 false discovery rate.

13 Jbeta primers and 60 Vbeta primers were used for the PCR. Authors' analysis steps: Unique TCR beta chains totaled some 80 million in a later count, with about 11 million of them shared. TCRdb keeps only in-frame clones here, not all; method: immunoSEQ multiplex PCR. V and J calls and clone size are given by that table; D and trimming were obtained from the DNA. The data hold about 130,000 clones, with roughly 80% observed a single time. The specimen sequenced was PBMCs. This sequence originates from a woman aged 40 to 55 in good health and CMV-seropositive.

This CDR3 is CASSLDGGTEAFL. The CDR3 DNA follows: TGCGCCAGCAGCTTGGACGGAGGAACTGAAGCTTTCCTT. The chain employs TRBV5-1 and TRBJ1-1; D not resolved. Deletions cut 0 bases from V and 5 bases from J, with 8 bases between. CDR3 length: 13 amino acids. Germline V gene lookup returns CDR1 SGHRS and CDR2 YFSETQ.